This TCR beta chain was recorded in a study of blood T cell repertoires in COVID-19. Overall study: Samples representing acute and convalescent COVID-19 were sourced from the United States, Italy and Spain. Sample material is recorded as cDNA or gDNA derived from T cells, B-cell-depleted T cells, or PBMCs.

Germline CDR1 SGHRS, CDR2 YFSETQ. The V end was cut by 4 bases, the J end by 10 bases, with 12 bases between. The CDR3 sequence is 13 residues long. This study enrolled people aged 18 to 89 from about 26 US geographic areas. Membership in each cohort depended on participant-reported clinical history. Here immunoSEQ multiplex PCR was the method, and the copy in TCRdb shows in-frame clones only, minus some. The sample has 230,000 or so clones, 80% to 90% seen once. The V gene is TRBV5-1, the J gene TRBJ1-6; D is unclear. Sequencing input: PBMCs or T cells enriched from blood (not recorded which). The clonotype originates from a woman in her forties or fifties with acute COVID-19. The CDR3 loop reads CASSPSPGSPLHF. CDR3 bases: TGCGCCAGCAGCCCATCCCCCGGGTCACCCCTCCACTTT.